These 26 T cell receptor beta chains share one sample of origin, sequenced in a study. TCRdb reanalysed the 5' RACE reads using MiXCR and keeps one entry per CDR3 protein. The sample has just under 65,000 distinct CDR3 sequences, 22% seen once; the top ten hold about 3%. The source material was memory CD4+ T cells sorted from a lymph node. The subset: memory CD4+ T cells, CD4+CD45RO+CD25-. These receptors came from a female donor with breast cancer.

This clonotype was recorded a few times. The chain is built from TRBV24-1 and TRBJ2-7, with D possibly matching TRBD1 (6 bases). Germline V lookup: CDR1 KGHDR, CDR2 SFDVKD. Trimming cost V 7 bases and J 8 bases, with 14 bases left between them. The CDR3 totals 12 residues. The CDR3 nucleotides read TGTGCCACCAGCGCCCTAGGGGGACAGCAGTACTTC. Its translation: CATSALGGQQYF.

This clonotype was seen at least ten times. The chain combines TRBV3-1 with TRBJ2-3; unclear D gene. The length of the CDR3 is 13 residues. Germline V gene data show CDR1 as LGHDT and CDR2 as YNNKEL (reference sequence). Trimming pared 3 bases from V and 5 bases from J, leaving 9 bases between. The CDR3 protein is CASSQSYVDTQYF. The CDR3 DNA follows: TGTGCCAGCAGCCAGAGTTATGTAGATACGCAGTATTTT.

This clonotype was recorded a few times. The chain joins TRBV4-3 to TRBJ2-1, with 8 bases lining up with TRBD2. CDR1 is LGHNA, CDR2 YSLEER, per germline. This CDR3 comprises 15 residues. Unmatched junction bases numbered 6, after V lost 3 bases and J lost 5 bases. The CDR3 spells CASSHLARGDNEQFF. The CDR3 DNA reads TGCGCCAGCAGCCACTTGGCGCGGGGGGACAATGAGCAGTTCTTC.

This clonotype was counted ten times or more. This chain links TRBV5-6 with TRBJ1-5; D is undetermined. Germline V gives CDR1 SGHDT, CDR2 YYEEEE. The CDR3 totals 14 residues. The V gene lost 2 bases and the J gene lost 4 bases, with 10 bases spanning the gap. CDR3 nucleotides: TGTGCCAGCAGCTTCGGACCGAATAATCAGCCCCAGCATTTT. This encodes CASSFGPNNQPQHF.

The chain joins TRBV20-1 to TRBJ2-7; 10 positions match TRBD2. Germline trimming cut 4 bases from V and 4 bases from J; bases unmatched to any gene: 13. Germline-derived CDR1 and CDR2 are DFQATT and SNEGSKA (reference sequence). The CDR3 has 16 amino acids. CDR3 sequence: CSATRTSGHPPYEQYF. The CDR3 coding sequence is TGCAGTGCTACTAGGACTAGCGGACATCCCCCTTACGAGCAGTACTTC.

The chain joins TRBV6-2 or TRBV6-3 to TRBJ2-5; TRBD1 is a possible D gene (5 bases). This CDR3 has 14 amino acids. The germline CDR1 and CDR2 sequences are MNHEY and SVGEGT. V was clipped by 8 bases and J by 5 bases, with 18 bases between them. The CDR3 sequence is CASANPGRGETQYF. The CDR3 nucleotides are TGTGCCAGCGCCAACCCTGGAAGGGGTGAGACCCAGTACTTC.

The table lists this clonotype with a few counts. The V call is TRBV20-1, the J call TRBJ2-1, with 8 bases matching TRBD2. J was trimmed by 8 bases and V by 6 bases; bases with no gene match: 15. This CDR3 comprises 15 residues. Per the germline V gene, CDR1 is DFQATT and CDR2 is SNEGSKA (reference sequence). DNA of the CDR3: TGCAGTGCGCCCCCTTCCAGCGGGAGTGTCCATGAGCAGTTCTTC. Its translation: CSAPPSSGSVHEQFF.

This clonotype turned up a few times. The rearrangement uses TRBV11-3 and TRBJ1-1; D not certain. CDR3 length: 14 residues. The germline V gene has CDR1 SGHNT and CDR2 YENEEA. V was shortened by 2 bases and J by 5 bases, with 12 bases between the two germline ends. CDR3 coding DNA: TGTGCCAGCAGCTTAAGTTCGGAGGGTACTGAAGCTTTCTTT. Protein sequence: CASSLSSEGTEAFF.

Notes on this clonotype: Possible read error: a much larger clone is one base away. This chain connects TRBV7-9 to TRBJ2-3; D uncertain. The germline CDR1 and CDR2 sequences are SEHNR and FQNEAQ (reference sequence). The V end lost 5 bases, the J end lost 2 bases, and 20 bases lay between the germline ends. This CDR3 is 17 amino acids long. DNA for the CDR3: TGTGCCAGCAGCGTAGGATCGCTGCAACTTTCCACAGATACGCAGTATTTT. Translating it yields CASSVGSLQLSTDTQYF.

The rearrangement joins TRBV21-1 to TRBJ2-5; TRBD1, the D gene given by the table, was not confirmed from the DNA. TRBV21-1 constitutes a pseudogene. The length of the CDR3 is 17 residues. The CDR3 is CASSKEGTGLRQETQYF. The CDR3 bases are TGTGCCAGCAGCAAAGAAGGGACAGGACTTCGTCAAGAGACCCAGTACTTC.

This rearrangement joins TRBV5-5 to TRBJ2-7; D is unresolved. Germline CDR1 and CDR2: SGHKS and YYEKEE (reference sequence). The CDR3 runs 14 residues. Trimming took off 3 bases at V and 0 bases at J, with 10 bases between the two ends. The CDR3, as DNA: TGTGCCAGCAGCTCCGACTGGGCCTCCTACGAGCAGTACTTC. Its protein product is CASSSDWASYEQYF.

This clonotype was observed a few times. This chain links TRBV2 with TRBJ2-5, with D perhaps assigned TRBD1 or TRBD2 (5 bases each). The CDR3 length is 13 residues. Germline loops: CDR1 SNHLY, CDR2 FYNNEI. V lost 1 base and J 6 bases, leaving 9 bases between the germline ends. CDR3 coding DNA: TGTGCCAGCAGTGAAGATGTGGGACAGACCCAGTACTTC. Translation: CASSEDVGQTQYF.

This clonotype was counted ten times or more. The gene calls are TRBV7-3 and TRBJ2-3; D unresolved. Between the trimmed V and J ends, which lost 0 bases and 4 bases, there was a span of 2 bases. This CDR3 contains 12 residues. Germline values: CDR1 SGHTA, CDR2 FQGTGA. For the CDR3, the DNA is TGTGCCAGCAGCTTAACGGCAGATACGCAGTATTTT. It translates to CASSLTADTQYF.

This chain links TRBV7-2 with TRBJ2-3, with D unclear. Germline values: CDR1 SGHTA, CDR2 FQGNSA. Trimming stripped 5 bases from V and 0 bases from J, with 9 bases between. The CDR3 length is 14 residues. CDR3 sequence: CASSMAASTDTQYF. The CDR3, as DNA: TGTGCCAGCAGCATGGCGGCTAGCACAGATACGCAGTATTTT.

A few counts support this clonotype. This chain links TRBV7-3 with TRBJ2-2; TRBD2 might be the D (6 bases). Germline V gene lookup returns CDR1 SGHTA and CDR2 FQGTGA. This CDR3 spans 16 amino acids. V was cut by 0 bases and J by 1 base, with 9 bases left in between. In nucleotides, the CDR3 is TGTGCCAGCAGCTTAACGAGGCGGGAGAACACCGGGGAGCTGTTTTTT. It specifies CASSLTRRENTGELFF.

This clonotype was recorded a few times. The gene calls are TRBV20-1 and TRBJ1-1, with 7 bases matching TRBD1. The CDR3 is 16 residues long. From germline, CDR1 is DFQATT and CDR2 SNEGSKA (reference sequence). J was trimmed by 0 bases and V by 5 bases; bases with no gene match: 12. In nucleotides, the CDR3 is TGCAGTGCTTCACAGGGGATGCGGGGGTTGAACACTGAAGCTTTCTTT. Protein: CSASQGMRGLNTEAFF.

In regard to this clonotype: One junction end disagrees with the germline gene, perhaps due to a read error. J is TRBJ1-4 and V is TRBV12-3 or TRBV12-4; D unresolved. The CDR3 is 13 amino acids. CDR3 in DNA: TGTGCCAGCAGTTTCATGTCTAATGAAAAACTGTGTTTT. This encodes CASSFMSNEKLCF.

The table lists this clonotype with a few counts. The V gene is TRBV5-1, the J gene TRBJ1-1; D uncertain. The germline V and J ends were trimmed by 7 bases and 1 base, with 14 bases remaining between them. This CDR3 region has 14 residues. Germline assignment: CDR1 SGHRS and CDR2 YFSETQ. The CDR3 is CASRPGPGNTEAFF. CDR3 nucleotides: TGCGCCAGCCGACCCGGACCAGGGAACACTGAAGCTTTCTTT.

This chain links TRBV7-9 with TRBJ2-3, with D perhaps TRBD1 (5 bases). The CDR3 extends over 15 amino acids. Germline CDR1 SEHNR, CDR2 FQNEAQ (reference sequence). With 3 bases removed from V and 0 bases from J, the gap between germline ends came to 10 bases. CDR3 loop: CASSFQGRSTDTQYF. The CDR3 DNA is TGTGCCAGCAGCTTTCAGGGTCGTAGCACAGATACGCAGTATTTT. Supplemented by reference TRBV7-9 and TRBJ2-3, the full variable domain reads DTGVSQNPRHKITKRGQNVTFRCDPISEHNRLYWYRQTLGQGPEFLTYFQNEAQLEKSRLLSDRFSAERPKGSFSTLEIQRTEQGDSAMYLCASSFQGRSTDTQYFGPGTRLTVL.

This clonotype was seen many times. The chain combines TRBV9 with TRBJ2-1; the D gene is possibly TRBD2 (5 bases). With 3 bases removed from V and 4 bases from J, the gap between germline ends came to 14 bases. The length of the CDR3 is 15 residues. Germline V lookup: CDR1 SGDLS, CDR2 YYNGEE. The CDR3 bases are TGTGCCAGCAGCGCGTACTTTACGGGGTACAATGAGCAGTTCTTC. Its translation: CASSAYFTGYNEQFF.

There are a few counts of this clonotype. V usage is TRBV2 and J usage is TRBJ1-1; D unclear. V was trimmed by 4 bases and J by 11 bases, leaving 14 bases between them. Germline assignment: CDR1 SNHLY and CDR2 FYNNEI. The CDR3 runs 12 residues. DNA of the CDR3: TGTGCCAGCAGTGGGACGTTCCTGGGGGCTTTCTTT. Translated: CASSGTFLGAFF.

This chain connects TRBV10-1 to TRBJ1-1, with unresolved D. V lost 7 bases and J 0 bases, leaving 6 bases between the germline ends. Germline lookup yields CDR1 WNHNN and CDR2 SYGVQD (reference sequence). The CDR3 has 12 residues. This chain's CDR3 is CASKTVNTEAFF. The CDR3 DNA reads TGCGCCAGCAAAACAGTGAACACTGAAGCTTTCTTT.

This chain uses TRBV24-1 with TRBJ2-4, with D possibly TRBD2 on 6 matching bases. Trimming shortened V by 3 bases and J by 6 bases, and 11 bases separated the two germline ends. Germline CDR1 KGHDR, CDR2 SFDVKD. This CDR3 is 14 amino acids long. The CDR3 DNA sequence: TGTGCCACCAGTGATGGGACTGTACGAAACATTCAGTACTTC. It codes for CATSDGTVRNIQYF.

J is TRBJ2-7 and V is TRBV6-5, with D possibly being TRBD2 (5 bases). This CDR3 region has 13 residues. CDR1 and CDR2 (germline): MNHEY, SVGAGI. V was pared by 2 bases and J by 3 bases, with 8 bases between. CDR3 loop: CASSYKRGYEQYF. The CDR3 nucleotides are TGTGCCAGCAGTTACAAACGGGGCTACGAGCAGTACTTC.

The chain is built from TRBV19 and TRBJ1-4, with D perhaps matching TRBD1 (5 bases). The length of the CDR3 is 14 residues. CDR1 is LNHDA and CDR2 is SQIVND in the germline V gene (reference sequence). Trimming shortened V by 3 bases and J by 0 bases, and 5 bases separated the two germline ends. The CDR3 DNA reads TGTGCCAGTAGTATGGGGCCAACTAATGAAAAACTGTTTTTT. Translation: CASSMGPTNEKLFF. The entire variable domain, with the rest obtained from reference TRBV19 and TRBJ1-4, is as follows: DGGITQSPKYLFRKEGQNVTLSCEQNLNHDAMYWYRQDPGQGLRLIYYSQIVNDFQKGDIAEGYSVSREKKESFPLTVTSAQKNPTAFYLCASSMGPTNEKLFFGSGTQLSVL.

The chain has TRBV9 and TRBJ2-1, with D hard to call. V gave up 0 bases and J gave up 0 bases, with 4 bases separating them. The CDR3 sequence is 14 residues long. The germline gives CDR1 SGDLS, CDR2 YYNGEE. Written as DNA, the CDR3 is TGTGCCAGCAGCGTAGACGACTCCTACAATGAGCAGTTCTTC. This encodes CASSVDDSYNEQFF.